The 20 T cell receptor beta chains listed next were all sequenced from one sample in a study of tumor and adjacent non-tumor tissue in lung cancer. TCRbeta libraries were built with three rounds of nested PCR, modified from ARM-PCR. Each CDR3 protein is one row after TCRdb ran MiXCR on the multiplex PCR reads. The top ten hold roughly 28% of the sample, which has around 66,000 distinct CDR3 sequences, 73% seen once. This sample's RNA came from whole unsorted tissue. Sequenced: lung tumor tissue. These receptor sequences come from a man aged 55 to 70 with non-small cell lung cancer.

On this clonotype: One end of the junction does not line up with germline, which may come from a read error. The chain combines TRBV5-4 with TRBJ2-1; D gene ambiguous. CDR3 length: 12 residues. Germline V lookup: CDR1 SGHNT, CDR2 YYREEE (reference sequence). The CDR3 reads CVSRRPSGEQFF. CDR3 nucleotides: TGTGTCAGCAGGCGGCCTTCGGGTGAGCAGTTCTTC.

The genes are TRBV11-1 and TRBJ2-7, with D maybe TRBD1 (6 bases). The CDR3 length is 15 residues. V shed 10 bases and J shed 3 bases, with 22 bases lying between them. The V gene's germline CDR1 is SGHAT and CDR2 FQDESV (reference sequence). DNA for the CDR3: TGTGCCAATAGCTTAGACCATGGGGGCCGCTACGAGCAGTACTTC. This sequence encodes CANSLDHGGRYEQYF.

Of note for this clonotype: It is likely a read error, because the conserved phenylalanine at the end of the CDR3 is missing. This chain joins TRBV5-4 and TRBJ2-7, with a weak D call TRBD2 (5 bases). The V gene's germline CDR1 is SGHNT and CDR2 YYREEE (reference sequence). The CDR3 is made up of 14 amino acids. The CDR3 DNA follows: TGTGCCAGCAGCTTGGCAGAGCGGCCCTACGGGCAGTACTTG. Its translation is CASSLAERPYGQYL.

As for this clonotype: A read error may account for a junction end that differs from germline. V and J are TRBV6-5 and TRBJ1-1, with D tentatively TRBD1 (6 bases). The CDR3 runs 15 residues. Germline CDR1 is MNHEY and CDR2 is SVGAGI. The CDR3, as DNA: TGTACCAGCTGTTACTCCCGCAGGGGTGGGGCTGAAGTTTTCTTT. Translating it yields CTSCYSRRGGAEVFF.

Details on this clonotype: Since the CDR3 does not end with the conserved phenylalanine or tryptophan, this likely comes from a read error. No DNA is shown, since the ends of the CDR3 on it are uncertain; the CDR3 is the one TCRdb lists. This chain joins TRBV5-5 and TRBJ2-2. Inclusive of both ends, the CDR3 amounts to 14 amino acids. The germline gives CDR1 SGHKS, CDR2 YYEKEE (reference sequence). The chain's CDR3 is CASSKNQNTGELFS.

As concerns this clonotype: One end of the junction is discordant with germline, which a read error may explain. As DNA, the CDR3 is TGTGGCAGCAGCTCCGTTAGTGAACCTTTCTTT. Protein sequence: CGSSSVSEPFF. The chain links TRBV12-3 or TRBV12-4 to TRBJ1-1; D ambiguous. This CDR3 contains 11 residues.

Notes on this clonotype: The CDR3 end shows no conserved phenylalanine or tryptophan, and so a read error is likely. The chain has TRBV20-1 and TRBJ2-7; 7 bases fit TRBD2. The CDR3 extends over 15 amino acids. Germline lookup yields CDR1 DFQATT and CDR2 SNEGSKA (reference sequence). DNA for the CDR3: TGCAATGCTAGAGAAAGCGGGATAGTGCCCTACGAGCAGTACATT. This encodes CNARESGIVPYEQYI.

As to this clonotype: The final CDR3 position lacks the conserved phenylalanine or tryptophan, pointing to a likely read error. The genes are TRBV29-1 and TRBJ1-1, with D possibly TRBD1 on 5 matching bases. Per the germline V gene, CDR1 is SQVTM and CDR2 is ANQGSEA. The CDR3 loop spans 13 amino acids. V was trimmed by 7 bases and J by 6 bases, leaving 18 bases between them. The CDR3 is CSALRQTNAEAFY. CDR3 bases: TGCAGCGCCCTCAGACAGACCAACGCTGAAGCTTTCTAT.

This rearrangement joins TRBV11-2 to TRBJ2-2; D is uncertain. V dropped 2 bases and J dropped 6 bases, with 10 bases sitting between them. CDR3 size: 14 residues. Germline values: CDR1 SGHAT, CDR2 FQNNGV. CDR3 in DNA: TGTGCCAGCAGCTTACTTGCCGGACCCGGGGAGCTGTTTTTT. This encodes CASSLLAGPGELFF.

In its sample, this clonotype was seen once. Possible read error: a much larger clone is one base away. This chain joins TRBV5-4 and TRBJ2-3, with TRBD2 matching 8 bases. The CDR3 covers 19 residues. The junction had 21 bases not matched to a gene; V was cut back by 4 bases and J by 5 bases. The germline V gene encodes CDR1 SGHNT and CDR2 YYREEE (reference sequence). The CDR3 bases are TGTGCCAGCAGCCCCATGTTTTCCGGGAGTAGCGGGACGAAAGATACGCAGTATTTT. Translating it yields CASSPMFSGSSGTKDTQYF.

The V and J genes are TRBV20-1 and TRBJ1-1; D is ambiguous. The V and J ends lost 3 bases and 4 bases respectively, with 12 bases between them. The V gene's germline CDR1 is DFQATT and CDR2 SNEGSKA (reference sequence). This CDR3 has 13 residues. The CDR3 loop is CSASRRRGTEAFF. The CDR3 coding sequence is TGCAGTGCTAGTAGGAGGAGAGGCACTGAAGCTTTCTTT.

To note about this clonotype: The CDR3 carries no conserved terminal phenylalanine or tryptophan, so it likely arises from a read error. The rearrangement uses TRBV29-1 and TRBJ2-6, with TRBD2 matching over 9 bases. The CDR3 spans 15 residues. Germline V lookup: CDR1 SQVTM, CDR2 ANQGSEA. CDR3 DNA sequence: TGCAGCTTTGCAGCGGGAGGTACTGGGGCCAGCGTCCTGACTCTC. Translation: CSFAAGGTGASVLTL.

Turning to this clonotype: At one end the junction does not follow the germline gene, possibly because of a read error. The rearrangement links TRBV6-1 to TRBJ2-1; 8 bases map to TRBD2. The CDR3 has 15 residues. Germline-derived CDR1 and CDR2 are MNHNS and SASEGT. CDR3 DNA: TGTGCCAGCAGTGACGGTATAGCGGGGCACAATGAACAGTTCTTC. It specifies CASSDGIAGHNEQFF.

The sample holds one count of this clonotype. The rearrangement joins TRBV11-2 to TRBJ2-5, with 7 positions matching TRBD2. This CDR3 has 14 residues. Germline V lookup: CDR1 SGHAT, CDR2 FQNNGV. Trimming at V came to 5 bases and at J to 5 bases, leaving 8 bases not matched to a gene. This CDR3 is CASSRTGGTETQYF. CDR3 nucleotide sequence: TGTGCCAGCAGCCGCACCGGGGGGACTGAGACCCAGTACTTC.

V is TRBV10-3 and J is TRBJ2-1; no definite D call. The CDR3 has 12 amino acids. The germline V gene has CDR1 ENHRY and CDR2 SYGVKD. V dropped 4 bases and J dropped 14 bases, with 15 bases sitting between them. Here the CDR3 DNA reads TGTGCCATCAGTGGGACGGATAGGACGAAGTTCTTC. Its translation: CAISGTDRTKFF.

The CDR3 reads CASSLDRADQPQYF. In nucleotides, the CDR3 is TGTGCCAGCAGCCTGGACAGGGCGGATCAGCCCCAGTATTTT. The V and J genes are TRBV12-3 or TRBV12-4 and TRBJ1-5, with 8 bases lining up with TRBD1. The DNA end is more similar to TRBJ2-3, so the J call may be wrong. The CDR3 has 14 residues.

Regarding this clonotype: A much larger clone sits a single nucleotide away, making a read error possible. CDR3: CASSYLDREETQYF. The CDR3 nucleotides read TGTGCCAGCAGCTACCTGGACAGGGAGGAGACCCAGTACTTC. The chain is built from TRBV7-9 and TRBJ2-5; 8 bases align to TRBD1. CDR1 and CDR2 (germline): SEHNR, FQNEAQ (reference sequence). The CDR3 totals 14 residues. V dropped 4 bases and J dropped 5; count of bases not matched to a gene: 6.

The chain employs TRBV12-3 or TRBV12-4 and TRBJ1-3; weak D call: TRBD1 (5 bases). The germline V and J ends were trimmed by 6 bases and 16 bases, with 25 bases remaining between them. The CDR3 spans 14 residues. The DNA of the CDR3 is TGTGCCAGCAGACGGGGCTCGACTGGAAACACCGTTTATTTT. Protein product: CASRRGSTGNTVYF.

Comment on this clonotype: As the CDR3 is not closed by the conserved phenylalanine or tryptophan, this likely results from a read error. The genes are TRBV29-1 and TRBJ2-7, with a possible D match to TRBD1 (5 bases). The CDR3 totals 12 residues. V shed 4 bases and J shed 5 bases, with 12 bases lying between them. CDR1 SQVTM and CDR2 ANQGSEA come from the germline V gene. CDR3 sequence (DNA): TGCAGCGTTGTTTACAGGACGGACGAGCAGTACCTC. Translation gives CSVVYRTDEQYL.

The rearrangement links TRBV29-1 to TRBJ2-2, with D perhaps assigned TRBD1 or TRBD2 (6 bases each). The CDR3 contains 13 residues. CDR1 is SQVTM and CDR2 is ANQGSEA in the germline V gene. The CDR3: CREEGDNTGELFF. CDR3 coding DNA: TGCAGAGAGGAGGGGGATAACACCGGGGAGCTGTTTTTT.